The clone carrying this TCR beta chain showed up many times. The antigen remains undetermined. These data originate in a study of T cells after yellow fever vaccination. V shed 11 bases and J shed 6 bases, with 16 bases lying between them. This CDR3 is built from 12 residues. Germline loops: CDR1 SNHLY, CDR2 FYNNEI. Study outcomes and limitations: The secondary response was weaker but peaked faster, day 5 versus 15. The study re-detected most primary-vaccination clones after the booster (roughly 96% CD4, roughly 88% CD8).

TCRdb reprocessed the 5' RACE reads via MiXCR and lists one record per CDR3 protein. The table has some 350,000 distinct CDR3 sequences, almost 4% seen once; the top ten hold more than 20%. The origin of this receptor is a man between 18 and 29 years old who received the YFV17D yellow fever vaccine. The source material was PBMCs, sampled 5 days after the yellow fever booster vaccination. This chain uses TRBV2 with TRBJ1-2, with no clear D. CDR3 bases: TGTGCCCCGCTCGCAAGGGCGCATGGCTACACCTTC. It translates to CAPLARAHGYTF.